The 22 T cell receptor beta chains below were found in one sample sequenced in a study of blood T cell repertoires in COVID-19 (dated by TCRdb to about 2020). Library preparation employed the immunoSEQ multiplex PCR assay. Drawn from immuneACCESS, this table holds only the in-frame rearrangements with V and J called that TCRdb kept. Clones are partly lost; checked studies trace under half to an unresolved V gene and leave the rest unexplained. The sample data list fewer than 400,000 clones, and 88% of these were observed just once. The ten top clones hold over 4.5% of the sample. The material sequenced was PBMCs or T cells enriched from blood (not recorded which). The receptors shown here come from a man in his thirties or forties who had recovered from COVID-19.

The genes are TRBV14 and TRBJ2-1, with TRBD1 as a possible D gene (5 bases). V gave up 2 bases and J gave up 13 bases, with 12 bases separating them. The length of the CDR3 is 12 residues. In germline, CDR1 is SGHDN, CDR2 FVKESK. In nucleotides, the CDR3 is TGTGCCAGCAGCCAATCACACCAGGGCCAGTTCTTC. It specifies CASSQSHQGQFF.

This clone came up once. The V call is TRBV27, the J call TRBJ1-1; D possibly corresponds to TRBD1 (6 bases). The CDR3 is 14 residues long. Germline loops: CDR1 MNHEY, CDR2 SMNVEV (reference sequence). V lost 3 bases and J lost 1, with 9 bases in between. The CDR3 protein is CASSLTGSNTEAFF. CDR3 in DNA: TGTGCCAGCAGTTTGACAGGCTCGAACACTGAAGCTTTCTTT.

The chain carries TRBV28 and TRBJ1-4; maybe TRBD1 (6 bases). The germline V and J ends were trimmed by 6 bases and 8 bases, with 16 bases remaining between them. The CDR3 is 14 residues long. The V gene's germline CDR1 is MDHEN and CDR2 SYDVKM. CDR3 protein: CASRQTGVGEKLFF. The DNA for the CDR3 is TGTGCCAGCAGGCAGACAGGAGTAGGGGAAAAACTGTTTTTT.

The CDR3 sequence: CASSWAGGSSPLHF. DNA of the CDR3: TGTGCCAGCAGCTGGGCAGGGGGAAGTTCACCCCTCCACTTT. V and J are TRBV3-1 (or the pseudogene TRBV3-2) and TRBJ1-6; 7 bases map to TRBD1. The CDR3 spans 14 residues. Trimming at V came to 5 bases and at J to 9 bases, leaving 7 bases not matched to a gene. Germline loops: CDR1 LGHDT, CDR2 YNNKEL (reference sequence).

This clone was recorded a few times. V and J are TRBV6-5 and TRBJ2-2, with 10 positions matching TRBD1. Per germline, CDR1 MNHEY and CDR2 SVGAGI. With 9 bases clipped from V and 6 bases from J, the junction kept 10 bases outside the gene matches. This CDR3 is built from 15 residues. CDR3 sequence (DNA): TGTGCCAGTTCCCACCGGGACAGGGGCGCCGGGGAGCTGTTTTTT. It encodes CASSHRDRGAGELFF.

This chain uses TRBV23-1 with TRBJ1-1; tentative D call: TRBD1 (5 bases). TRBV23-1 is annotated as an ORF whose role is uncertain. V gave up 3 bases and J gave up 2 bases, with 16 bases separating them. The CDR3 extends over 16 amino acids. The CDR3 spells CASSQGGTLSNTEAFF. The DNA of the CDR3 is TGCGCCAGCAGTCAGGGGGGAACCTTGAGTAACACTGAAGCTTTCTTT.

This sequence joins TRBV4-1 and TRBJ2-7; D is perhaps TRBD1 (5 bases). The germline V gene encodes CDR1 MGHRA and CDR2 YSYEKL. V lost 1 base and J 0 bases, leaving 13 bases between the germline ends. The CDR3 length is 16 residues. The DNA for the CDR3 is TGCGCCAGCAGCCAAGGGGGCAGGGAAGCCTCCTACGAGCAGTACTTC. Its translation is CASSQGGREASYEQYF.

This chain links TRBV6-4 with TRBJ1-5; no firm D call. V shed 1 base and J shed 0 bases, with 10 bases lying between them. The CDR3 contains 16 residues. Germline lookup yields CDR1 MRHNA and CDR2 SNTAGT. DNA for the CDR3: TGTGCCAGCAGTGACTACTCGGACTATAGCAATCAGCCCCAGCATTTT. This encodes CASSDYSDYSNQPQHF.

This chain joins TRBV10-3 and TRBJ2-3; 16 bases are a match to TRBD2. The CDR3 totals 19 residues. Germline V gene data show CDR1 as ENHRY and CDR2 as SYGVKD. Unmatched junction bases numbered 11, after V lost 4 bases and J lost 4 bases. The CDR3 bases are TGTGCCATCAGTGCCTCCGGGACTAGCGGGGGGGCCCACGCAGATACGCAGTATTTT. Translating it yields CAISASGTSGGAHADTQYF.

V usage is TRBV7-2 and J usage is TRBJ2-7; perhaps TRBD1 as D (6 bases). V lost 2 bases, J lost 3 bases, and 8 bases lay in between. The germline V gene has CDR1 SGHTA and CDR2 FQGNSA. This CDR3 has 13 amino acids. CDR3 nucleotides: TGTGCCAGCAGCTTACAGGACAGCTACGAGCAGTACTTC. Its translation is CASSLQDSYEQYF.

The V call is TRBV3-1 (or the pseudogene TRBV3-2), the J call TRBJ2-5; 8 nucleotides match TRBD2. The germline V gene encodes CDR1 LGHDT and CDR2 YNNKEL (reference sequence). The CDR3 has 16 residues. V was clipped by 3 bases and J by 5 bases; unmatched bases: 11. In nucleotides, the CDR3 is TGTGCCAGCAGCCATGGTAGCGGGATTACTGGGGAGACCCAGTACTTC. Amino acid sequence: CASSHGSGITGETQYF.

The chain recombines TRBV13 with TRBJ2-3; D remains ambiguous. Trimming took off 1 base at V and 1 base at J, with 6 bases between the two ends. This CDR3 has 14 residues. Germline V gene sequence: CDR1 PRHDT, CDR2 FYEKMQ (reference sequence). For the CDR3, the DNA is TGTGCCAGCAGCTTAGTTTCAGGCACAGATACGCAGTATTTT. This encodes CASSLVSGTDTQYF.

Concerning this clone: The sample carries other DNA sequences with the same CDR3. The rearrangement uses TRBV29-1 and TRBJ2-3, with 12 bases fitting TRBD2. The V and J ends lost 5 bases and 0 bases, in that order; junction bases with no gene match: 3. Per germline, CDR1 SQVTM and CDR2 ANQGSEA. There are 15 residues in the CDR3. In DNA form, the CDR3 reads TGCAGCGTTAGGACTAGCGGGGCTAGCACAGATACGCAGTATTTT. Its translation: CSVRTSGASTDTQYF.

The gene calls are TRBV9 and TRBJ2-7; 9 bases map to TRBD1. V gave up 3 bases and J gave up 2 bases; unmatched junction bases: 3. CDR3 size: 14 residues. Germline V lookup: CDR1 SGDLS, CDR2 YYNGEE. The CDR3: CASSAGTGPYEQYF. CDR3 bases: TGTGCCAGCAGCGCCGGGACAGGGCCCTACGAGCAGTACTTC.

This clone was found once. CDR3 coding DNA: TGTGCCAGCAGCTTATCATTGGAGGGTGAGCAGTTCTTC. This codes for CASSLSLEGEQFF. J is TRBJ2-1 and V is TRBV7-3; D possibly corresponds to TRBD2 (6 bases). The CDR3 contains 13 residues. V was shortened by 2 bases and J by 9 bases, with 11 bases between the two germline ends. CDR1 and CDR2 (germline): SGHTA, FQGTGA.

The CDR3 loop is CASSEEEAGVNEQFF. CDR3 nucleotides: TGTGCCAGCAGTGAAGAGGAGGCAGGAGTAAATGAGCAGTTCTTC. The V and J genes are TRBV6-1 and TRBJ2-1; a weak D match, TRBD2 (5 bases). V was shortened by 1 base and J by 7 bases, with 14 bases between the two germline ends. The CDR3 covers 15 residues. The germline V gene encodes CDR1 MNHNS and CDR2 SASEGT.

The chain joins TRBV2 to TRBJ2-4; 9 bases are a match to TRBD1. The length of the CDR3 is 14 residues. Germline V gene data show CDR1 as SNHLY and CDR2 as FYNNEI. V shed 3 bases and J 5 bases; nucleotides not matched to a gene: 2. The CDR3 spells CASSDRTGENIQYF. In DNA, the CDR3 is TGTGCCAGCAGTGACCGGACAGGGGAAAACATTCAGTACTTC.

The gene calls are TRBV24-1 and TRBJ2-7; D is perhaps TRBD2 (6 bases). Germline CDR1 reads KGHDR; CDR2 reads SFDVKD. Trimming removed 7 bases from V and 7 bases from J, with 22 bases in between. CDR3 size: 15 residues. This chain's CDR3 is CATSQWGGDREEQYF. The CDR3 bases are TGTGCCACCAGCCAGTGGGGAGGCGATCGGGAGGAGCAGTACTTC.

This rearrangement joins TRBV7-8 to TRBJ2-1, with 9 nucleotides matching TRBD2. Per germline, CDR1 SGHVS and CDR2 FQNEAQ. Trimming cost V 6 bases and J 7 bases; bases outside gene matches: 7. The length of the CDR3 is 14 residues. The CDR3 reads CASSSLAGANEQFF. DNA for the CDR3: TGTGCCAGCAGTTCGTTAGCGGGGGCTAATGAGCAGTTCTTC.

V is TRBV12-1 and J is TRBJ2-7; TRBD1 was called by the table and not checked on the DNA. TRBV12-1 is described as a pseudogene. The CDR3 totals 18 residues. CDR3 DNA: TGTGCCAGCAGCTATTCGACAGGAACCCCCGAGAACTCCTACGAGCAGTACTTC. Protein: CASSYSTGTPENSYEQYF.

Comment on this clone: Distinct nucleotide sequences in the sample also encode this CDR3. The rearrangement joins TRBV28 to TRBJ1-2, with D possibly matching TRBD1 (5 bases). Germline CDR1 is MDHEN and CDR2 is SYDVKM. The V gene lost 5 bases and the J gene lost 2 bases, with 9 bases spanning the gap. The CDR3 extends over 13 amino acids. CDR3 in amino acids: CASSGQGNYGYTF. CDR3 DNA sequence: TGTGCCAGCAGTGGGCAGGGAAACTATGGCTACACCTTC.

The genes are TRBV28 and TRBJ1-3; a weak D match, TRBD1 (5 bases). CDR1 is MDHEN and CDR2 is SYDVKM in the germline V gene. The CDR3 has 14 residues. V was shortened by 4 bases and J by 2 bases, with 9 bases between the two germline ends. CDR3 sequence (DNA): TGTGCCAGCAGTTATGGGGCACCTGGAAACACCATATATTTT. Amino acids: CASSYGAPGNTIYF.